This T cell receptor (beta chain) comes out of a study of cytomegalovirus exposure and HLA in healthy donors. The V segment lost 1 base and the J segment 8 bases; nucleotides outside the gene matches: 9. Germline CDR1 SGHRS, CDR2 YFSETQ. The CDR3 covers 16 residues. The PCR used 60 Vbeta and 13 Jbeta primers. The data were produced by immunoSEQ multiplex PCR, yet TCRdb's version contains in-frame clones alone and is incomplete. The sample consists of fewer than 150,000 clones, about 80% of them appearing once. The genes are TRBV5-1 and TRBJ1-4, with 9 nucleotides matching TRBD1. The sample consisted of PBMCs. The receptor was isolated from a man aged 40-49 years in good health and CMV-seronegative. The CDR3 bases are TGCGCCAGCAGCTTGCCGACAGGGGGAGGAGGGGAAAAACTGTTTTTT. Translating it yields CASSLPTGGGGEKLFF.